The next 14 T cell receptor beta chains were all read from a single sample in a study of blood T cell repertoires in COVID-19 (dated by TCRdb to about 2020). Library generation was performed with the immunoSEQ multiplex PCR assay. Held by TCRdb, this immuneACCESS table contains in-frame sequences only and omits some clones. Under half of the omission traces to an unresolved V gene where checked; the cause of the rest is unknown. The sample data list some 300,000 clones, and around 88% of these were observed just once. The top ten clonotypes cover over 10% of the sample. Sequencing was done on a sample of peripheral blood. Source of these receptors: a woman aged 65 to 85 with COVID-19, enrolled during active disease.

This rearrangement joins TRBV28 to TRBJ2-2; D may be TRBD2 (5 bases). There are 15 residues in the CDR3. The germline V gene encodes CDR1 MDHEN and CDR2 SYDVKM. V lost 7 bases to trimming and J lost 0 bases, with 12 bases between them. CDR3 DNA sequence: TGTGCCAGCAATTTTGGGGAGACGAACACCGGGGAGCTGTTTTTT. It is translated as CASNFGETNTGELFF.

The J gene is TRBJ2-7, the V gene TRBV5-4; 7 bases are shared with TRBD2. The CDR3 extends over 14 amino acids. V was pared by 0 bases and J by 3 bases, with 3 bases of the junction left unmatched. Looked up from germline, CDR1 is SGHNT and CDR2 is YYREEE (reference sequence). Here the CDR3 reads CASSLGGGFYEQYF. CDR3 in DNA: TGTGCCAGCAGCTTGGGCGGGGGTTTCTACGAGCAGTACTTC.

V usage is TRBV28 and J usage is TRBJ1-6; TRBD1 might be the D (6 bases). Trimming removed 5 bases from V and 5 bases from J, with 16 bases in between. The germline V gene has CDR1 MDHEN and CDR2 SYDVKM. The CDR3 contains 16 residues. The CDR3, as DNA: TGTGCCAGCAGTATCGCCCAGGGGAACCATAATTCACCCCTCCACTTT. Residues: CASSIAQGNHNSPLHF.

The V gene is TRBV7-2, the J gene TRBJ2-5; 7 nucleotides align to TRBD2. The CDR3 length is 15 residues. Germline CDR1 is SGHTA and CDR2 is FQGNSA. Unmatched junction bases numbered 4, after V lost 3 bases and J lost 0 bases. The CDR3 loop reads CASSLELAYQETQYF. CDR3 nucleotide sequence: TGTGCCAGCAGCTTGGAACTAGCGTACCAAGAGACCCAGTACTTC. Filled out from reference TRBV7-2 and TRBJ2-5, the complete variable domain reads GAGVSQSPSNKVTEKGKDVELRCDPISGHTALYWYRQSLGQGLEFLIYFQGNSAPDKSGLPSDRFSAERTGGSVSTLTIQRTQQEDSAVYLCASSLELAYQETQYFGPGTRLLVL.

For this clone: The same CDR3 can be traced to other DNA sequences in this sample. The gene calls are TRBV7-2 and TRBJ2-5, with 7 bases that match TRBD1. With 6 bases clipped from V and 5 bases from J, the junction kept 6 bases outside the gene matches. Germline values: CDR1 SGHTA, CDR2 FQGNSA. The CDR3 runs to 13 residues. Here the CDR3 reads CASSYRGGETQYF. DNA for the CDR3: TGTGCCAGCAGTTACAGGGGTGGGGAGACCCAGTACTTC.

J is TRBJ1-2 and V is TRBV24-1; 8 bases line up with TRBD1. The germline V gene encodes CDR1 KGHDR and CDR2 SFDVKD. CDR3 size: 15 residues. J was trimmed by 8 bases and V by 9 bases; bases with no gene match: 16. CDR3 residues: CATSARTGPVEGYTF. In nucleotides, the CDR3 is TGTGCCACCTCCGCGAGGACAGGGCCAGTGGAGGGCTACACCTTC.

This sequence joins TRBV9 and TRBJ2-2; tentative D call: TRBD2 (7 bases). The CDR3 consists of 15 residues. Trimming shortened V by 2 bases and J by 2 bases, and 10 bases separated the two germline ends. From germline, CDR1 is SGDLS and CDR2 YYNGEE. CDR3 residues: CASSVAGANTGELFF. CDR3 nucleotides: TGTGCCAGCAGCGTGGCGGGGGCCAACACCGGGGAGCTGTTTTTT.

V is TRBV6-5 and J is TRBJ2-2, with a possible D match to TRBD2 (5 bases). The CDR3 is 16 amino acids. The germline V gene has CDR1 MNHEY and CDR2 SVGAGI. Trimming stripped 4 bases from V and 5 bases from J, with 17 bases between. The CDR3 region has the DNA TGTGCCAGCAGTTCTCTTCAGGTTCGGGGTACCGGGGAGCTGTTTTTT. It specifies CASSSLQVRGTGELFF.

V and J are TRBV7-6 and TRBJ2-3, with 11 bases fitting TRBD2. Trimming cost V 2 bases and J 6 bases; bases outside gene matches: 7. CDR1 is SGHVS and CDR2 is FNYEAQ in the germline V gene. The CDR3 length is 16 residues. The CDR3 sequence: CASSLFSGGARDTQYF. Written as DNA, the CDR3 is TGTGCCAGCAGCTTATTTAGCGGGGGGGCCCGGGATACGCAGTATTTT.

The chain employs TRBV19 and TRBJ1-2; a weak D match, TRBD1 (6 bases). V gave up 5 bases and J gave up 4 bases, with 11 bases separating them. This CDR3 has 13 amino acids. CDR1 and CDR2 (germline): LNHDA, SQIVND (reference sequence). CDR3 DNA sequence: TGTGCCAGTAGTGGGGGGGGCAGCTATGGCTACACCTTC. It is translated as CASSGGGSYGYTF.

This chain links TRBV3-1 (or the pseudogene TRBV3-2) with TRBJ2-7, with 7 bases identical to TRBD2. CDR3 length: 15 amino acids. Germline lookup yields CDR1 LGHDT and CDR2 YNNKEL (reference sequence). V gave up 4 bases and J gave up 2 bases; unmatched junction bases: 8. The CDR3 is CASSLTWRGTYEQYF. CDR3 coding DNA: TGTGCCAGCAGCCTGACATGGCGGGGGACCTACGAGCAGTACTTC.

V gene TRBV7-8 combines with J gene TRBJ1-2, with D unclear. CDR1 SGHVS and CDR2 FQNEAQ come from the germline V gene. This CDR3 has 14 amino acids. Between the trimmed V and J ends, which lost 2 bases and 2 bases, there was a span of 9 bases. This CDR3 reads CASSLSGFNYGYTF. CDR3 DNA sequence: TGTGCCAGCAGCTTATCGGGGTTCAACTATGGCTACACCTTC.

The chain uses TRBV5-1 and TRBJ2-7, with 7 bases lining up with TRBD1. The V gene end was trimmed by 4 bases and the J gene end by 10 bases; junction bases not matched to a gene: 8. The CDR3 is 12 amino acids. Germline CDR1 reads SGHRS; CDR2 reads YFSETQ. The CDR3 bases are TGCGCCAGCAGCCCGAGGGACAGCCCACAGTACTTC. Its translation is CASSPRDSPQYF.

As DNA, the CDR3 is TGTGCCAGCAGTGCCCGCCGGGGGGGCAATCAGCCCCAGCATTTT. Translation: CASSARRGGNQPQHF. The V call is TRBV27, the J call TRBJ1-5; D might be TRBD1 (5 bases). V was trimmed by 5 bases and J by 2 bases, leaving 13 bases between them. In germline, CDR1 is MNHEY, CDR2 SMNVEV (reference sequence). The CDR3 length is 15 residues.